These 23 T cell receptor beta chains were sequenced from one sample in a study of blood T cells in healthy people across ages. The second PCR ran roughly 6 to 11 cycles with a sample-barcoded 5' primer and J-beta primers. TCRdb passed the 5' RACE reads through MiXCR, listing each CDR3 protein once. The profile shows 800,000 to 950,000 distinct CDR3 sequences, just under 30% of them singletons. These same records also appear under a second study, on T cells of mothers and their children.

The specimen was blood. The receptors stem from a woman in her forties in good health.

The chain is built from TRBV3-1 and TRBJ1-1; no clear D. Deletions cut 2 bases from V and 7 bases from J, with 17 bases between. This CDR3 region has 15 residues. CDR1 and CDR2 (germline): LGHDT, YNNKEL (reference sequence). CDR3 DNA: TGTGCCAGCAGCCAAAAAAAGGCGAAGGGTTATGAAGCTTTCTTT. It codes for CASSQKKAKGYEAFF.

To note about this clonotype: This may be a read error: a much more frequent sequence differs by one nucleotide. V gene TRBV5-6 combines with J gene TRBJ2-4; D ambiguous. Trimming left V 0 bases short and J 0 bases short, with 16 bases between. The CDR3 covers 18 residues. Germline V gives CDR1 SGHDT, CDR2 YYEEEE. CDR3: CASSLAYGKIEAKNIQYF. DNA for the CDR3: TGTGCCAGCAGCTTGGCCTATGGGAAAATCGAAGCCAAAAACATTCAGTACTTC.

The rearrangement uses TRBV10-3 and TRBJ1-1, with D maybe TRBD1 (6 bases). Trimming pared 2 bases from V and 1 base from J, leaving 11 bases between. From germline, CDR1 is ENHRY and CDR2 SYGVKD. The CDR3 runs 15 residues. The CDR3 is CAISEPGHQNTEAFF. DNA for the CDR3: TGTGCCATCAGTGAGCCGGGACATCAGAACACTGAAGCTTTCTTT.

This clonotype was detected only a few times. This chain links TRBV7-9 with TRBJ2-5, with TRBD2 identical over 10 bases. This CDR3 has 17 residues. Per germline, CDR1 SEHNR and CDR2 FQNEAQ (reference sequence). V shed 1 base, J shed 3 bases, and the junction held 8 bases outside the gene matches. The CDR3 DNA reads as TGTGCCAGCAGCTTAGTAACGGCTAGCGGGGGAAAAGAGACCCAGTACTTC. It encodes CASSLVTASGGKETQYF.

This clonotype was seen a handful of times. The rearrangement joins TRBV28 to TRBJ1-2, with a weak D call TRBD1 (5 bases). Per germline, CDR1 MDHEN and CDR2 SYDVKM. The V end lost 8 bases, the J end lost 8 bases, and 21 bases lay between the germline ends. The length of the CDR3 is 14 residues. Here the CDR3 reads CASRSGTASRGYTF. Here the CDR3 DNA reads TGTGCCAGCCGCTCTGGGACGGCCTCTCGGGGCTACACCTTC.

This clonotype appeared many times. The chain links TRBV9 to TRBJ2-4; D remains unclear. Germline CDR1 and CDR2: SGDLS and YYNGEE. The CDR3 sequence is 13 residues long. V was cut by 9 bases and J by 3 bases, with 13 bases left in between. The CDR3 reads CATYPGVKNIQYF. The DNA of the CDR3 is TGTGCCACCTACCCTGGGGTCAAAAACATTCAGTACTTC.

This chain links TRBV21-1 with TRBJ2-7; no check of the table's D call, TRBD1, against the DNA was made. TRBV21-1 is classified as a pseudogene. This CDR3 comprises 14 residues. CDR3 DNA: TGTGCCAGCAGCTTAGGGGCAGAAACCTACGAGCAGTACTTC. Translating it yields CASSLGAETYEQYF.

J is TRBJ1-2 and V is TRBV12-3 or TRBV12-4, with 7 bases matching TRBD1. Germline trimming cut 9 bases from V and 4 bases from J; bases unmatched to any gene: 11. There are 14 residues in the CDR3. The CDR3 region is CASLRTGTSYGYTF. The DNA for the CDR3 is TGTGCCAGTTTAAGGACAGGAACTAGCTATGGCTACACCTTC.

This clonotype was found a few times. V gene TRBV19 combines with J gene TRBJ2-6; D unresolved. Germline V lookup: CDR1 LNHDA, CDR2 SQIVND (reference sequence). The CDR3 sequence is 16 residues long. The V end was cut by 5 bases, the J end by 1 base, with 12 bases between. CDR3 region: CASSLGPRSGANVLTF. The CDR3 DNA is TGTGCCAGTAGTCTAGGGCCGCGGTCTGGGGCCAACGTCCTGACTTTC.

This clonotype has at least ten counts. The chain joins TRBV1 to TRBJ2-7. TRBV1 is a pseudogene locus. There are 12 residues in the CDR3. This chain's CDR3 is CTSSQFGCEQYF. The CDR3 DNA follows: TGCACCAGCAGCCAATTCGGATGCGAGCAGTACTTC.

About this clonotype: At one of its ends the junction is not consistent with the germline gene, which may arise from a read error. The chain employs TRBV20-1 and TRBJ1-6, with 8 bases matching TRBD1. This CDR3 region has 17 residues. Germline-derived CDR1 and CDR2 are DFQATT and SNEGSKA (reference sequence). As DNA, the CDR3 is TGCAGTGCTAGAGCTCCCAGGGGGCAAGCGGCAAATTCACTCCTCCACTTT. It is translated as CSARAPRGQAANSLLHF.

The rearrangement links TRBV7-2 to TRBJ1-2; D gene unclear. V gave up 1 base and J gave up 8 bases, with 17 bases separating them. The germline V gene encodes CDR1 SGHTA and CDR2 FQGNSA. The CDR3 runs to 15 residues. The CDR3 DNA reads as TGTGCCAGCAGCTTAGTTGGGCAGGCGGTAGGAGGCTACACCTTC. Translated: CASSLVGQAVGGYTF. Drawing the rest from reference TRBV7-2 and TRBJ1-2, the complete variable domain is GAGVSQSPSNKVTEKGKDVELRCDPISGHTALYWYRQSLGQGLEFLIYFQGNSAPDKSGLPSDRFSAERTGGSVSTLTIQRTQQEDSAVYLCASSLVGQAVGGYTFGSGTRLTVV.

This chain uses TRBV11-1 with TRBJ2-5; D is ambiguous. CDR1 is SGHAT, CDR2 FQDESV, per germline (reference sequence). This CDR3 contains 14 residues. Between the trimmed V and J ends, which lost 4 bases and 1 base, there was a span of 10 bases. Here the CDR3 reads CASSSARIQETQYF. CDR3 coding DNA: TGTGCCAGCAGCTCCGCTAGAATCCAAGAGACCCAGTACTTC.

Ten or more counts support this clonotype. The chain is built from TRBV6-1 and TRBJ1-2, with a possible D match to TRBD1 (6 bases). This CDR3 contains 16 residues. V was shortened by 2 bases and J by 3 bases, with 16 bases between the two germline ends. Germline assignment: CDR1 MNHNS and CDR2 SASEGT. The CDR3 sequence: CASSEISGGVDYGYTF. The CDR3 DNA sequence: TGTGCCAGCAGTGAAATTTCGGGGGGCGTGGACTATGGCTACACCTTC.

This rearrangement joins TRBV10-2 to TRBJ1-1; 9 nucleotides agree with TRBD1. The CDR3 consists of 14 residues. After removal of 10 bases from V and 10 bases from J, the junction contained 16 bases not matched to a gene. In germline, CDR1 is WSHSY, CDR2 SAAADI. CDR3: CATREGQGLLRAFF. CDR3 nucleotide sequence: TGCGCCACCCGCGAGGGACAGGGCTTATTGCGAGCTTTCTTT.

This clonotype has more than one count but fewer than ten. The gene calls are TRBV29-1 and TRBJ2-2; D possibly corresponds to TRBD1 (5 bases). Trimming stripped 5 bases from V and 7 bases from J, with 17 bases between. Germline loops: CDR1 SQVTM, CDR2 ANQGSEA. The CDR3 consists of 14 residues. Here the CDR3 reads CSVPGQGIVGELFF. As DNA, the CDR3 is TGCAGCGTTCCTGGTCAGGGTATTGTCGGGGAGCTGTTTTTT.

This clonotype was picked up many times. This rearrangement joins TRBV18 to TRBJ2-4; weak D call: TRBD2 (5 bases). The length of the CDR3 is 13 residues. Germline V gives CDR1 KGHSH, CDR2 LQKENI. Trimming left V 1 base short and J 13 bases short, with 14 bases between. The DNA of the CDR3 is TGTGCCAGCTCACCACGAGACTCGAGGGAGCAGTACTTC. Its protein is CASSPRDSREQYF.

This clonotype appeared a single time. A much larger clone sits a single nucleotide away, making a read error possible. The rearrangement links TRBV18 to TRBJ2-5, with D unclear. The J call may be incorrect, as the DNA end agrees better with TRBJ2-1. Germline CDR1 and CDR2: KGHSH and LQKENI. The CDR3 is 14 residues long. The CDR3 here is CASSPNGPPETQFF. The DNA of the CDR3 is TGTGCCAGCTCACCAAACGGGCCCCCAGAGACCCAGTTCTTC.

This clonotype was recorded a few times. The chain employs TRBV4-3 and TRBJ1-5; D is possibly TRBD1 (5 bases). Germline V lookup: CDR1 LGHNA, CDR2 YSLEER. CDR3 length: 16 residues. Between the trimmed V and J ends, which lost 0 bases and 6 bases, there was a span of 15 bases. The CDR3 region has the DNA TGCGCCAGCAGCCAAGAACCGGGACGGGGAGGTCAGCCCCAGCATTTT. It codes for CASSQEPGRGGQPQHF.

The CDR3 loop reads CASSLRTPYSGANVLTF. The CDR3 DNA is TGTGCCAGCAGCTTGCGGACCCCGTACTCTGGGGCCAACGTCCTGACTTTC. The V and J genes are TRBV7-6 and TRBJ2-6, with no clear D. The CDR3 spans 17 residues. Trimming shortened V by 3 bases and J by 0 bases, and 12 bases separated the two germline ends. Germline loops: CDR1 SGHVS, CDR2 FNYEAQ.

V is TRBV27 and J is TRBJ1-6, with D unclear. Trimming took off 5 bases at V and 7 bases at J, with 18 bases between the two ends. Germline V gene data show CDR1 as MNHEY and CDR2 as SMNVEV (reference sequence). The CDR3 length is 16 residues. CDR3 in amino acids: CASSPRVPGGNSPLHF. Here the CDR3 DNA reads TGTGCCAGCAGTCCCCGAGTTCCAGGCGGGAATTCACCCCTCCACTTT.

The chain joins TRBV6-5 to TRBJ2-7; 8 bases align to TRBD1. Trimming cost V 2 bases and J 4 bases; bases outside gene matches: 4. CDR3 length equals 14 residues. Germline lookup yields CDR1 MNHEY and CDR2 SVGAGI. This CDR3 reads CASSYQGALYEQYF. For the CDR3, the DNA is TGTGCCAGCAGTTACCAGGGGGCATTATACGAGCAGTACTTC.

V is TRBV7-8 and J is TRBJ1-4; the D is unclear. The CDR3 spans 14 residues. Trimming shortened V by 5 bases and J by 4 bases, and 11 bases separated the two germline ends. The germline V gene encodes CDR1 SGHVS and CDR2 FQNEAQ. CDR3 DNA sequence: TGTGCCAGCAGCCAAGGACGTAATAATGAAAAACTGTTTTTT. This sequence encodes CASSQGRNNEKLFF.